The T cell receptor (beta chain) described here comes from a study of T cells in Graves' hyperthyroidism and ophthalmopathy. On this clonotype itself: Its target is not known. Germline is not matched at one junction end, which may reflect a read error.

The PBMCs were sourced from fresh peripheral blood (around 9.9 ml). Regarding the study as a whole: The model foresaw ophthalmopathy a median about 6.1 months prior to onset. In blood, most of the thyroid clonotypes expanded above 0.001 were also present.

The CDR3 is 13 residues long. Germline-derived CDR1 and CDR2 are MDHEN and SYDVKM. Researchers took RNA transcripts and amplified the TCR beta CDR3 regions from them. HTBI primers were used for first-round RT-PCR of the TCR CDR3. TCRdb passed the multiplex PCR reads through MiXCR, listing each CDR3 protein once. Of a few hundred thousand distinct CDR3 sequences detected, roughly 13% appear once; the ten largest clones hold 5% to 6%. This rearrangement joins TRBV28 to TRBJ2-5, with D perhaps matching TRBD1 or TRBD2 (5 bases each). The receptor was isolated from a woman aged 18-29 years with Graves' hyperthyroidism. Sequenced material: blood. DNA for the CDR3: TGTGCCAGCTACAGGAGCCTGGGAGAGACCCAGCACTTC. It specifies CASYRSLGETQHF.